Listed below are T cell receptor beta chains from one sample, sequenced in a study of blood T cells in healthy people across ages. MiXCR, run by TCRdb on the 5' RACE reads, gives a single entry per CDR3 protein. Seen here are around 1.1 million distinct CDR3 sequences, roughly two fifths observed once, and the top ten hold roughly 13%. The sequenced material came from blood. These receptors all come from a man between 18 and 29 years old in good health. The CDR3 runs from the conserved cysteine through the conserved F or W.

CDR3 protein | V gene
CASTAKSRGVPGELFF | TRBV7-2
CASSPRVVAGTQYF | TRBV7-2
CAIQGPGGAFF | TRBV10-3
CASSARTGRHEQYF | TRBV27
CSARTGWGNQPQHF | TRBV20-1
CASSRINSYEQYF | TRBV12-3/TRBV12-4
CSAREGRGRRGELFF | TRBV20-1
CATKTNQGYNEQFF | TRBV6-5
CASSLEMGTEAFF | TRBV11-1
CSARATTGGMINIQYF | TRBV20-1
CASSYGQIEQFF | TRBV6-2/TRBV6-3
CASSPGLAGRQETQYF | TRBV3-1
CASSIVGGVGEQFF | TRBV5-1
CASSSDTSNQPQHF | TRBV7-9
CASSGKGGQPQHF | TRBV11-2
CASSYGGSGGELFF | TRBV6-5
CANTPFGADEAFF | TRBV25-1
CAWSVSLPWGRTTYGYTF | TRBV30
CASSFFGIQETQYF | TRBV7-3
CSAQGGYSNQPQHF | TRBV20-1
CASSRGEEGHEKLFF | TRBV4-1
CASSQVEGVNTEAFF | TRBV4-3
CASRVGWAKDSDTQYF | TRBV5-1
CASRHPGANVLTF | TRBV4-1
CASSRGLFTDTQYF | TRBV6-1
CASTGRRPPSNYGYTF | TRBV2
CASSQDTGGAYNEQFF | TRBV3-1
CASRIYGYTF | TRBV25-1
CSAGPAGGDEQYF | TRBV20-1
CASSEGRLAVTDTQYF | TRBV9
CASSQETLNYGYTF | TRBV5-5
CAIMPAGGNYGYTF | TRBV10-3
CSANPLGDNYGYTF | TRBV20-1
CAIRADREVYEQYF | TRBV10-3
CASSSPIPPGPDEKLFF | TRBV28
CAVTGQGNGYTF | TRBV10-3
CATSRDLAGQKYSNQPQHF | TRBV15
CASSLTSGNTGELFF | TRBV28
CASSEDGRENGNQETQYF | TRBV6-1
CATSRSFATEAFF | TRBV15
CASSSGLLAYEQYF | TRBV12-3/TRBV12-4
CASSYGRGKTGELFF | TRBV6-5
CAIEGLDQPQHF | TRBV10-3